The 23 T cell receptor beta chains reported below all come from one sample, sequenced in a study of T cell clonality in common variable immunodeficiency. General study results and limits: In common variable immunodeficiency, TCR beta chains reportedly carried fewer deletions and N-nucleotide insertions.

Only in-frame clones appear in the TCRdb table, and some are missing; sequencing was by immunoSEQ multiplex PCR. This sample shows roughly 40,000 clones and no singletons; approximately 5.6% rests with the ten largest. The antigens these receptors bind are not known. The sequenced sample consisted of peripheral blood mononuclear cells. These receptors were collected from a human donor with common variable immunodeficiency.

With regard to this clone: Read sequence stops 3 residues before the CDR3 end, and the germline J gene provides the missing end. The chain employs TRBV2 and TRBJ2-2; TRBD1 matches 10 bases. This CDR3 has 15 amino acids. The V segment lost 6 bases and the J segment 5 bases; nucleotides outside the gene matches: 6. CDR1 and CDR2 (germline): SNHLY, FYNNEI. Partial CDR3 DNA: TGTGCCAGCAGATCCCGGGACAGGGGTACCGGGGAG. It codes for CASRSRDRGTGE. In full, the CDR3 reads CASRSRDRGTGELFF.

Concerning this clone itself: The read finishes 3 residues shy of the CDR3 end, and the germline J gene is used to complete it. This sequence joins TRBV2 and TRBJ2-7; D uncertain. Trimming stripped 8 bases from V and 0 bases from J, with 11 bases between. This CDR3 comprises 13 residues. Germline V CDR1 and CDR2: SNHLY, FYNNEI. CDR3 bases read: TGTGCCAGCGGTCGCGGCTACTCCTACGAG. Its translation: CASGRGYSYE. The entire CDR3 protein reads CASGRGYSYEQYF.

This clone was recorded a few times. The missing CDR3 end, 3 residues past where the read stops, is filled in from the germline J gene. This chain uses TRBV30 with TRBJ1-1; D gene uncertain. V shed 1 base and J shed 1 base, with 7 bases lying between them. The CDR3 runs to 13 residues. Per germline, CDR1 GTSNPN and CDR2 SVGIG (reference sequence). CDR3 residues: CAWSGHPNTEAFF. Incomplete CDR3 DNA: TGTGCCTGGAGTGGGCACCCGAACACTGAA.

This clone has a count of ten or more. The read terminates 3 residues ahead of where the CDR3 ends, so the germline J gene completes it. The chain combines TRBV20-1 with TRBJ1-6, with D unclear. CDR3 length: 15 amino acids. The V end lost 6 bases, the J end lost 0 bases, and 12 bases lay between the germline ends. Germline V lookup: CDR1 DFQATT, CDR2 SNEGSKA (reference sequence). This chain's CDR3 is CSALAESSYNSPLHF. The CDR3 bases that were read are TGCAGTGCCTTGGCGGAAAGCTCCTATAATTCACCC.

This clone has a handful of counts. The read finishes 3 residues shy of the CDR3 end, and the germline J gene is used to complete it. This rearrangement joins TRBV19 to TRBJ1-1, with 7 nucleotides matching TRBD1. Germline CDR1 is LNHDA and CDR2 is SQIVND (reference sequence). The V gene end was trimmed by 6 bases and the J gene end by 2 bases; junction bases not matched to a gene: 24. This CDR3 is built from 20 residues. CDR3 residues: CASSPRIGTVSEWVNTEAFF. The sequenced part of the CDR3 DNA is TGTGCCAGTAGCCCACGAATCGGGACAGTGAGTGAGTGGGTAAACACTGAA.

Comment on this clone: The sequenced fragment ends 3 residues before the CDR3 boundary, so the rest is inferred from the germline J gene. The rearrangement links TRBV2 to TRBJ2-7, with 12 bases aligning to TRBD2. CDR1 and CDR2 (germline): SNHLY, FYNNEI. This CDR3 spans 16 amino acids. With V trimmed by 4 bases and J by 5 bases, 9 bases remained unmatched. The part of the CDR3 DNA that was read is TGTGCCAGCAGTGGAGACTCTAGCGGGAGGGACCACGAG. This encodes CASSGDSSGRDHE. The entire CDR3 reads CASSGDSSGRDHEQYF.

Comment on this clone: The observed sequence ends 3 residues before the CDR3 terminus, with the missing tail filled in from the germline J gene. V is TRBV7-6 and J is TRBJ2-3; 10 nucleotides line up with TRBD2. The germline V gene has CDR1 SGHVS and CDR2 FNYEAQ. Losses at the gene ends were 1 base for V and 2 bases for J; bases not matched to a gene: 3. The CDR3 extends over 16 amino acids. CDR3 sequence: CASSLGTSGATDTQYF. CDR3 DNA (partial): TGTGCCAGCAGCTTAGGGACTAGCGGAGCCACAGATACG. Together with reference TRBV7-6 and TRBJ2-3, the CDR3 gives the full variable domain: GAGVSQSPRYKVTKRGQDVALRCDPISGHVSLYWYRQALGQGPEFLTYFNYEAQQDKSGLPNDRFSAERPEGSISTLTIQRTEQRDSAMYRCASSLGTSGATDTQYFGPGTRLTVL.

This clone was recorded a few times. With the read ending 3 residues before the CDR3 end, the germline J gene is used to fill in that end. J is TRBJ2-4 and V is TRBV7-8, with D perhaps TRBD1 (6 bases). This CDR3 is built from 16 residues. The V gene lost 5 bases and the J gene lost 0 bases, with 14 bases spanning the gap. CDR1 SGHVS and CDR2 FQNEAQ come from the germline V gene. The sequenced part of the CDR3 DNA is TGTGCCAGCAGCCTCGGACAGCAACTAGCCAAAAACATT. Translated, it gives CASSLGQQLAKNI. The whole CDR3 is CASSLGQQLAKNIQYF. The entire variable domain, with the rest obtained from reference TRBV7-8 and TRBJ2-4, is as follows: GAGVSQSPRYKVAKRGQDVALRCDPISGHVSLFWYQQALGQGPEFLTYFQNEAQLDKSGLPSDRFFAERPEGSVSTLKIQRTQQEDSAVYLCASSLGQQLAKNIQYFGAGTRLSVL.

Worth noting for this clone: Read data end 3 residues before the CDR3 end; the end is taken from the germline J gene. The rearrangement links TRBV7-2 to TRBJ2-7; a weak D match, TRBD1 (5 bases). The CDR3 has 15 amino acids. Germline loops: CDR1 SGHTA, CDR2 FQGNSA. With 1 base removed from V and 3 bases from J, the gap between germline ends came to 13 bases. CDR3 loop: CASSLGRGAGYEQYF. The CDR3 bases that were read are TGTGCCAGCAGCTTAGGAAGGGGCGCAGGCTACGAG.

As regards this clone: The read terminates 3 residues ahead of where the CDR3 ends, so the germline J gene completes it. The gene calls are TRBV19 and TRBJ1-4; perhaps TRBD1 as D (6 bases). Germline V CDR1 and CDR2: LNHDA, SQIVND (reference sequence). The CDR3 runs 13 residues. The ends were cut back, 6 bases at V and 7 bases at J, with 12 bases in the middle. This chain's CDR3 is CASRQRQAEKLFF. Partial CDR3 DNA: TGTGCCAGTAGACAGAGACAGGCTGAAAAA.

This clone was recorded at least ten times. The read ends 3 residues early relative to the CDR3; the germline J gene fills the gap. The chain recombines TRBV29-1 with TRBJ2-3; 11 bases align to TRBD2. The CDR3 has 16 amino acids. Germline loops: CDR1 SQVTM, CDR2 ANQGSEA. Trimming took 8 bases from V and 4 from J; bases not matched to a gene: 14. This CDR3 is CSFGLSSGGFADTQYF. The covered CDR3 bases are TGCAGCTTTGGCCTTTCTAGCGGGGGGTTTGCAGATACG.

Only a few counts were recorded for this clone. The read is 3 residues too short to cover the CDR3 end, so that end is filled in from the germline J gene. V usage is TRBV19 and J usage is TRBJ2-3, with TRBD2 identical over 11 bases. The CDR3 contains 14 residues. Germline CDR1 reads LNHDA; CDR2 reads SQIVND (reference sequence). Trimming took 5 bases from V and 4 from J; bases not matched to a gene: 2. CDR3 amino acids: CASSELAGADTQYF. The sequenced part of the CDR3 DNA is TGTGCCAGTAGTGAACTAGCGGGAGCAGATACG.

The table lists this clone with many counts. CDR3 bases read: TGTGCCAGCAGCGCCGAAAGGGGGACCGGGGAG. Its translation: CASSAERGTGE. The whole CDR3 is CASSAERGTGELFF. This chain uses TRBV2 with TRBJ2-2; perhaps TRBD1 as D (6 bases). The sequence runs out 3 residues before the end of the CDR3; the remainder is reconstructed from the germline J gene. V was trimmed by 6 bases and J by 5 bases, leaving 13 bases between them. The CDR3 contains 14 residues. Germline V CDR1 and CDR2: SNHLY, FYNNEI.

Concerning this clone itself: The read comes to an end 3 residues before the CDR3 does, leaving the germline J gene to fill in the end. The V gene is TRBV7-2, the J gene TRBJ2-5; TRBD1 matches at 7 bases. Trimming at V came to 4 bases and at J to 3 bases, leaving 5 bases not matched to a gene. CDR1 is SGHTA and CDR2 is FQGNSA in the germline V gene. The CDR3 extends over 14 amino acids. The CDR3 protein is CASSSGTAKETQYF. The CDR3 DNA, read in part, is TGTGCCAGCAGCTCCGGGACAGCTAAAGAGACC.

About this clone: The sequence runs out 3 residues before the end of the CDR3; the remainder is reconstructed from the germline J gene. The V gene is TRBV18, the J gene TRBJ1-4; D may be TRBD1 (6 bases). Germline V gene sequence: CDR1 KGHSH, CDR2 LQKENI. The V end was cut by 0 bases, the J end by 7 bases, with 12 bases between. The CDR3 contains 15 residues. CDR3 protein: CASSPPGGPFEKLFF. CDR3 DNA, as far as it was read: TGTGCCAGCTCACCACCTGGGGGCCCTTTTGAAAAA.

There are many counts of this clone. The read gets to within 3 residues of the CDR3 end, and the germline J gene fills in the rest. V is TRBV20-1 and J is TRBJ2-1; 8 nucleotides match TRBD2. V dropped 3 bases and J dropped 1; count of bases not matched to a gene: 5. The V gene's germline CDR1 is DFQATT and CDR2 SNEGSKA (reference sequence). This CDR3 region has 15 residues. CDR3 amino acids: CSARCRGGSYNEQFF. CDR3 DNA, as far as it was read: TGCAGTGCTAGGTGTCGGGGGGGGTCCTACAATGAG.

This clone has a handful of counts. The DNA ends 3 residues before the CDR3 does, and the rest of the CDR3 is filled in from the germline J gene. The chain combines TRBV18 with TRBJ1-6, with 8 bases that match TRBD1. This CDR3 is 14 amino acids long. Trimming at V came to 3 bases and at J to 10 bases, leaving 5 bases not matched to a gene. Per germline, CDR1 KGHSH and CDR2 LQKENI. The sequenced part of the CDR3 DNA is TGTGCCAGCTCACCGAACAGGGGGAGCTCACCC. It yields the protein CASSPNRGSSP. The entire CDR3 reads CASSPNRGSSPLHF.

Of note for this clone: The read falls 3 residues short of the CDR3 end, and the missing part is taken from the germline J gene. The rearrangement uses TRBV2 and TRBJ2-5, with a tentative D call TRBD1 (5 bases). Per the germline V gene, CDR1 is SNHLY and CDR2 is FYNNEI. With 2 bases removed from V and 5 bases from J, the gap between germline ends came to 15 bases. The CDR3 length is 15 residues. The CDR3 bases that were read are TGTGCCAGCAGTGAAACAGGCAGGGTTTGGGAGACC. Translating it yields CASSETGRVWET. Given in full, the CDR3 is CASSETGRVWETQYF.

Incomplete CDR3 DNA: TGCGCCAGCAGCTCCGCCTGGACAGGGGGCTACGAG. Protein product: CASSSAWTGGYE. The full CDR3 protein is CASSSAWTGGYEQYF. The chain combines TRBV5-1 with TRBJ2-7; 10 nucleotides align to TRBD1. Read sequence stops 3 residues before the CDR3 end, and the germline J gene provides the missing end. V lost 3 bases to trimming and J lost 3 bases; unmatched junction nucleotides: 6. In germline, CDR1 is SGHRS, CDR2 YFSETQ. The CDR3 covers 15 residues.

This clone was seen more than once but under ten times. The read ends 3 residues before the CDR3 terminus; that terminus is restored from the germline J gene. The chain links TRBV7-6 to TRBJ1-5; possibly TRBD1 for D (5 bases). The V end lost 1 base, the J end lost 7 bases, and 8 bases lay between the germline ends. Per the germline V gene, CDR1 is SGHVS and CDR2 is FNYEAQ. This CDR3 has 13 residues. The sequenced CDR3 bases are TGTGCCAGCAGCTTAGAGAGGGGCCAGCCC. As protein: CASSLERGQP. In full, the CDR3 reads CASSLERGQPQHF.

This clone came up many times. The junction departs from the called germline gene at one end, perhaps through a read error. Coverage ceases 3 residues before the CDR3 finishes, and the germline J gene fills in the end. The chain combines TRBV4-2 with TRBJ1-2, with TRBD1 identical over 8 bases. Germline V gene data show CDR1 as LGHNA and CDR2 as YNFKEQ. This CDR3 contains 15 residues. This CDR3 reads CASSQVYRGVDGYTF. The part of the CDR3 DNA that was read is TGCGCCAGCAGCCAAGTATACAGGGGGGTCGATGGC.

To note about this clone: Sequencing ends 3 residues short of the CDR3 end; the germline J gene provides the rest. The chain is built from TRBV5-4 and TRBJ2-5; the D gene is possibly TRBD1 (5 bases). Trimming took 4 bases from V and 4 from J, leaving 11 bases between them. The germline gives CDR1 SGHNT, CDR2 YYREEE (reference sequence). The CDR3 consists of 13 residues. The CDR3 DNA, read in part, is TGTGCCAGCAGCCCCCAGGGCGGAGAGACC. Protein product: CASSPQGGET. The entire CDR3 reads CASSPQGGETQYF.

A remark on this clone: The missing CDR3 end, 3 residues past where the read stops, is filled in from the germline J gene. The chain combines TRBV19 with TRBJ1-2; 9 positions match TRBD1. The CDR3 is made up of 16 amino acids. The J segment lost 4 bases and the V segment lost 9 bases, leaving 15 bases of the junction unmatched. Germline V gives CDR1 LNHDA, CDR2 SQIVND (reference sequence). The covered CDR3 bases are TGTGCCAGCGTGGGGGGACAGGGATCCGGAAGCTATGGC. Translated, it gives CASVGGQGSGSYG. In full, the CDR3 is CASVGGQGSGSYGYTF.